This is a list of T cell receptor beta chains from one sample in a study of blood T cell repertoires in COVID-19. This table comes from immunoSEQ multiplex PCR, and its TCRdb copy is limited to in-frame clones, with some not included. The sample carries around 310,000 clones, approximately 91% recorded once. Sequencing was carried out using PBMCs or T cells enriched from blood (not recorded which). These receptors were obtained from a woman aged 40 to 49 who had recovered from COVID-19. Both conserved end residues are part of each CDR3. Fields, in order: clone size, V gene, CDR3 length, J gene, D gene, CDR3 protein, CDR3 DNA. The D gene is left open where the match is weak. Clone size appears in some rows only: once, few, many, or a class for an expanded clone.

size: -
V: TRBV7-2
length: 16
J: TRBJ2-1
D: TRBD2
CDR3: CASSRGVDPSYNEQFF
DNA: TGTGCCAGCAGCCGGGGGGTAGACCCCTCCTACAATGAGCAGTTCTTC

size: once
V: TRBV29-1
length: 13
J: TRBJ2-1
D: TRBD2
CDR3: CSVEGRGLDEQFF
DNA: TGCAGCGTTGAGGGGAGGGGTTTGGATGAGCAGTTCTTC

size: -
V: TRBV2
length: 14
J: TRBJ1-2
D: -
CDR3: CASSEEVQTYGYTF
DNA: TGTGCCAGCAGTGAGGAGGTGCAGACCTATGGCTACACCTTC

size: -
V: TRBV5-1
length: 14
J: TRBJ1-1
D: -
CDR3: CASSLVPGNTEAFF
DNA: TGCGCCAGCAGCTTGGTTCCGGGGAACACTGAAGCTTTCTTT

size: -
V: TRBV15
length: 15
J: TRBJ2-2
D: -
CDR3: CATSRGGRDTGELFF
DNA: TGTGCCACCAGCAGAGGCGGGCGAGACACCGGGGAGCTGTTTTTT

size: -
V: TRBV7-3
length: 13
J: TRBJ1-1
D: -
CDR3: CASSLDRSSEAFF
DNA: TGTGCCAGCAGCTTAGATCGGTCTAGTGAAGCTTTCTTT

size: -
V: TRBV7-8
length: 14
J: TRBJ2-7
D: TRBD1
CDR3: CASSSTGFGYEQYF
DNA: TGTGCCAGCAGCTCGACAGGGTTTGGTTACGAGCAGTACTTC

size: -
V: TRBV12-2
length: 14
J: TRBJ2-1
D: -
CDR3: CASRLPSFYNEQFF
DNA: TGTGCAAGTCGCTTACCGAGTTTCTACAATGAGCAGTTCTTC

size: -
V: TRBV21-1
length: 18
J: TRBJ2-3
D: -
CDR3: CASTNRTSGGTSTDTQYF
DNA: TGTGCCAGCACCAATCGGACTAGCGGGGGGACGAGCACAGATACGCAGTATTTT

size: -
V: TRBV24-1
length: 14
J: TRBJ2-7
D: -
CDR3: CATLGWVEYYEQYF
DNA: TGTGCCACCCTCGGGTGGGTGGAATACTACGAGCAGTACTTC

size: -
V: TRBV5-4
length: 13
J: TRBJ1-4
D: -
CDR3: CASSSQYNEKLFF
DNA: TGTGCCAGCAGCTCACAATACAATGAAAAACTGTTTTTT

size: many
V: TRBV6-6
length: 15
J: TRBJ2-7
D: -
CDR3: CASSYSELLPYEQYF
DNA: TGTGCCAGCAGTTACTCCGAGTTGTTACCATACGAGCAGTACTTC

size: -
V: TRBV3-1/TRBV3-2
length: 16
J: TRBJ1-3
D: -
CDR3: CASSHGNTRSGNTIYF
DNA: TGTGCCAGCAGCCACGGGAACACTCGCTCTGGAAACACCATATATTTT

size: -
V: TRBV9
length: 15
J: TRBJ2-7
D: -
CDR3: CASSVGWDTTYEQYF
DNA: TGTGCCAGCAGCGTAGGATGGGACACTACCTACGAGCAGTACTTC

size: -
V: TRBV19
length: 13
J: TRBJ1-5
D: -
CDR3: CARPGQRNQPQHF
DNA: TGTGCCAGACCCGGACAGAGGAATCAGCCCCAGCATTTT

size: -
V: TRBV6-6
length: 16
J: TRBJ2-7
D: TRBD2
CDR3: CASSPTGTSGGGEQYF
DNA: TGTGCCAGCAGCCCTACGGGGACTAGCGGGGGAGGCGAGCAGTACTTC

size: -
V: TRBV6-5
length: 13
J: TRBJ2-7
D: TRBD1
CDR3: CASSYRTGNEQYF
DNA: TGTGCCAGCAGTTACCGGACAGGGAACGAGCAGTACTTC

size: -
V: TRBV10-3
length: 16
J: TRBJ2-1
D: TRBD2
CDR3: CATLRSLAGTYNEQFF
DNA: TGTGCCACCCTAAGGAGCCTAGCGGGAACATACAATGAGCAGTTCTTC

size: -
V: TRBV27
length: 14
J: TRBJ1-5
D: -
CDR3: CASSLGQGGQPQHF
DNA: TGTGCCAGCAGTTTAGGGCAGGGAGGGCAGCCCCAGCATTTT

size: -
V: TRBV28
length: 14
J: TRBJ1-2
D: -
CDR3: CASSLRLARYGYTF
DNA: TGTGCCAGCAGTTTACGTCTAGCCCGGTATGGCTACACCTTC

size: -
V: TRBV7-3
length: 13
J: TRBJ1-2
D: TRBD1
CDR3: CASSPRQGNGYTF
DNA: TGTGCCAGCAGCCCCCGACAGGGAAATGGCTACACCTTC

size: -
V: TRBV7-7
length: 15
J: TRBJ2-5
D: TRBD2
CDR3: CASSRGLAGTETQYF
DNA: TGTGCTAGCAGCCGGGGACTAGCGGGAACAGAGACCCAGTACTTC

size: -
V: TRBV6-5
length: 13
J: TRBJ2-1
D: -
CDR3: CASSGGPFSEQFF
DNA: TGTGCCAGCAGCGGGGGACCGTTTAGCGAGCAGTTCTTC

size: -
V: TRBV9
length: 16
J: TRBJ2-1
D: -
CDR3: CASSESGGPSFGEQFF
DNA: TGTGCCAGCAGCGAGAGCGGTGGACCTAGCTTTGGTGAGCAGTTCTTC

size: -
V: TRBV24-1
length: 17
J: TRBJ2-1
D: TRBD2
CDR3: CATSDLRSSGSFDEQFF
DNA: TGTGCCACCAGTGATTTGAGGTCTAGCGGGAGTTTTGATGAGCAGTTCTTC

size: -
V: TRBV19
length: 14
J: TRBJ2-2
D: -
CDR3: CASSIRKDSGELFF
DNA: TGTGCCAGTAGTATCCGAAAAGACTCCGGGGAGCTGTTTTTT

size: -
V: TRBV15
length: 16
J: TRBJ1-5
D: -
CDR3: CATSEGPTGVVEPQHF
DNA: TGTGCCACCAGCGAAGGACCGACAGGAGTGGTTGAGCCCCAGCATTTT

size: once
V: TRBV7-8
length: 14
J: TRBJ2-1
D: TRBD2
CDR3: CASSFGGGRDEQFF
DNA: TGTGCCAGCAGCTTCGGGGGGGGGCGCGATGAGCAGTTCTTC

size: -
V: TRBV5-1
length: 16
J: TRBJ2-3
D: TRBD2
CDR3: CASSSRAGISTDTQYF
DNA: TGCGCCAGCAGCTCACGAGCGGGGATTAGCACAGATACGCAGTATTTT

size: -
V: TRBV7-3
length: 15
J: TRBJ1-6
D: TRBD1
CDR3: CASSPRGTGETPLHF
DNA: TGTGCCAGCAGCCCGAGGGGGACAGGGGAAACACCCCTCCACTTT

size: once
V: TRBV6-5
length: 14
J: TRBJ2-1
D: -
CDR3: CASSYGGLYNEQFF
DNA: TGTGCCAGCAGTTACGGCGGGCTCTACAATGAGCAGTTCTTC

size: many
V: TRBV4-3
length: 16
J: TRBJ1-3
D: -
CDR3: CASSQEKGSTGNTIYF
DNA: TGCGCCAGCAGCCAAGAGAAGGGGTCTACTGGAAACACCATATATTTT

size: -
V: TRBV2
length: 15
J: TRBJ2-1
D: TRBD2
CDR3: CASSDISGGASEQFF
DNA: TGTGCCAGCAGTGATATTAGCGGGGGGGCCAGTGAGCAGTTCTTC

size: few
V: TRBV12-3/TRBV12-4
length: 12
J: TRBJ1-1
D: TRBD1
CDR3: CASSGGQGEAFF
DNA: TGTGCCAGCAGTGGGGGACAGGGAGAAGCTTTCTTT

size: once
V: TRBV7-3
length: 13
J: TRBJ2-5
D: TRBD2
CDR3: CASSSDGGGTQYF
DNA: TGTGCCAGCAGCTCAGACGGCGGGGGGACCCAGTACTTC

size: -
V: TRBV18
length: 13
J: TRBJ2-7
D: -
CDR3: CASSPGVPYEQYF
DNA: TGTGCCAGCTCACCGGGCGTCCCCTACGAGCAGTACTTC

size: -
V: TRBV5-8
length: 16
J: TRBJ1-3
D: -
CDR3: CASSLLGGLSGNTIYF
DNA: TGTGCCAGCAGCTTGCTAGGAGGTCTCTCTGGAAACACCATATATTTT

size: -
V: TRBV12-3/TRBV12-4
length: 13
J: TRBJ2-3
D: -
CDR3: CASSFGATDTQYF
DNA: TGTGCCAGCAGTTTTGGAGCAACAGATACGCAGTATTTT

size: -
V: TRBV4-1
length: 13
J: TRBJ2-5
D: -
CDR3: CASSQVLRETQYF
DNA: TGCGCCAGCAGCCAAGTGTTACGGGAGACCCAGTACTTC

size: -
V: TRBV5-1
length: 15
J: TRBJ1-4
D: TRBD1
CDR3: CASSLKDREAEKLFF
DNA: TGCGCCAGCAGCTTAAAGGACAGGGAGGCTGAAAAACTGTTTTTT

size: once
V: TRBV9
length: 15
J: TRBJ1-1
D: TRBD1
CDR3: CASSSPGGPNTEAFF
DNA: TGTGCCAGCAGCTCCCCAGGGGGCCCGAACACTGAAGCTTTCTTT

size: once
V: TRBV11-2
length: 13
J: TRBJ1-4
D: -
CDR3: CASSRSPNEKLFF
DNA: TGTGCCAGCAGCCGGTCGCCGAATGAAAAACTGTTTTTT

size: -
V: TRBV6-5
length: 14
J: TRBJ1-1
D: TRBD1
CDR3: CASRTGGLGTEAFF
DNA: TGTGCCAGCAGGACAGGGGGGCTAGGGACTGAAGCTTTCTTT

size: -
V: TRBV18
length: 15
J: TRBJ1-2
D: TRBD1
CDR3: CASSPRRQGNNGYTF
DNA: TGTGCCAGCTCACCTCGGAGACAGGGAAACAATGGCTACACCTTC

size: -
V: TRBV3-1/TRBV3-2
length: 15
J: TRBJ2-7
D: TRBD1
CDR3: CASSQDVEGADEQYF
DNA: TGTGCCAGCAGCCAAGATGTTGAGGGGGCTGACGAGCAGTACTTC

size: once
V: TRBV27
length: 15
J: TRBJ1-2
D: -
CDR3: CASSLSRVPQRGYTF
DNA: TGTGCCAGCAGTTTATCCAGGGTGCCCCAGCGTGGCTACACCTTC

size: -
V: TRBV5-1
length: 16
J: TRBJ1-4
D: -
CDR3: CASSLGTFPTNEKLFF
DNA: TGCGCCAGCAGCTTGGGGACTTTTCCGACTAATGAAAAACTGTTTTTT

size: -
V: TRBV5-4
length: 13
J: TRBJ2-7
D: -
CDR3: CASSLGLNYEQYF
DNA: TGTGCCAGCAGCTTGGGACTGAACTACGAGCAGTACTTC